This T cell receptor beta chain was identified during a study of cytomegalovirus exposure and HLA in healthy donors. Study-wide results and limits: Most TCR sequences were rare, but some public TCRs occurred in many donors. The only immune exposure information that was available was CMV serostatus.

Details on this clone: Its target is not known.

Both 60 Vbeta primers and 13 Jbeta primers went into the PCR. Here immunoSEQ multiplex PCR was the method, and the copy in TCRdb shows in-frame clones only, minus some. The sample shows 55,000 to 80,000 clones, roughly 76% of them seen only once. This clonotype was obtained from a man between 60 and 75 years old in good health and CMV-seropositive. What was sequenced was PBMCs.

The CDR3 sequence is CASSIPTPGQGVRPQHF. In DNA form, the CDR3 reads TGTGCCAGTAGTATACCCACTCCCGGACAGGGGGTACGACCCCAGCATTTT. The chain employs TRBV19 and TRBJ1-5, with 10 bases identical to TRBD1. CDR3 size: 17 residues. In germline, CDR1 is LNHDA, CDR2 SQIVND (reference sequence). V dropped 2 bases and J dropped 10; count of bases not matched to a gene: 14.